Each of the 8 T cell receptor beta chains below was sequenced from the same sample in a study of cytomegalovirus exposure and HLA in healthy donors. The PCR contained 60 Vbeta and 13 Jbeta primers. The assay was immunoSEQ multiplex PCR, and TCRdb's table has in-frame clones only and misses some. There are 120,000 or so clones in the sample; around 75% occur only once, and roughly 9.3% lies in the top ten. The sample was PBMCs. The source is a woman between 45 and 65 years old in good health and CMV-seropositive.

V is TRBV30 and J is TRBJ1-2, with a tentative D call TRBD1 (5 bases). V gave up 2 bases and J gave up 5 bases, with 9 bases separating them. In germline, CDR1 is GTSNPN, CDR2 SVGIG (reference sequence). CDR3 size: 12 residues. The CDR3 coding sequence is TGTGCCTGGAGTAGTCGGGGGTATGGCTACACCTTC. Protein: CAWSSRGYGYTF.

Worth noting for this clone: Relative to the germline gene, one junction end is altered; a read error may explain this. J is TRBJ2-5 and V is TRBV2; TRBD1 agrees at 8 bases. This CDR3 contains 14 residues. Germline loops: CDR1 SNHLY, CDR2 FYNNEI. The CDR3 DNA reads as TGTGCCAGCAGGGAAGGGACAGGCCAAGAGACCCAGTACTTC. The encoded protein is CASREGTGQETQYF.

This clone occurred once. The chain recombines TRBV18 with TRBJ2-7, with 10 bases lining up with TRBD2. This CDR3 spans 17 amino acids. Unmatched junction bases numbered 12, after V lost 2 bases and J lost 5 bases. Looked up from germline, CDR1 is KGHSH and CDR2 is LQKENI. CDR3 sequence: CASSPSMAAGGSDEQYF. Written as DNA, the CDR3 is TGTGCCAGCTCACCAAGTATGGCAGCGGGAGGGTCGGACGAGCAGTACTTC.

The CDR3 DNA sequence: TGTGCCAGCAGCAGTAGGGGAGGGAACACCGGGGAGCTGTTTTTT. Translating gives CASSSRGGNTGELFF. The V and J genes are TRBV9 and TRBJ2-2; D might be TRBD2 (6 bases). V lost 4 bases to trimming and J lost 1 base, with 11 bases between them. Germline CDR1 reads SGDLS; CDR2 reads YYNGEE. The CDR3 runs to 15 residues. Looking up the rest from reference TRBV9 and TRBJ2-2 gives the full variable domain: DSGVTQTPKHLITATGQRVTLRCSPRSGDLSVYWYQQSLDQGLQFLIQYYNGEERAKGNILERFSAQQFPDLHSELNLSSLELGDSALYFCASSSRGGNTGELFFGEGSRLTVL.

The chain is built from TRBV21-1 and TRBJ1-4; the table names TRBD1, a call not compared with the DNA. TRBV21-1 is an annotated pseudogene. The length of the CDR3 is 14 residues. CDR3 protein: CASSKARGNEKLFF. CDR3 DNA sequence: TGTGCCAGCAGCAAAGCAAGGGGTAATGAAAAACTGTTTTTT.

V and J are TRBV5-1 and TRBJ2-3; D is perhaps TRBD1 (6 bases). The CDR3 spans 15 residues. CDR1 and CDR2 from the germline V gene are SGHRS and YFSETQ. V dropped 6 bases and J dropped 5 bases, with 19 bases sitting between them. This CDR3 is CASTPMRAGVDTQYF. The CDR3 DNA reads as TGCGCCAGCACCCCCATGAGGGCAGGGGTAGATACGCAGTATTTT. The full variable domain, completed using reference TRBV5-1 and TRBJ2-3, is KAGVTQTPRYLIKTRGQQVTLSCSPISGHRSVSWYQQTPGQGLQFLFEYFSETQRNKGNFPGRFSGRQFSNSRSEMNVSTLELGDSALYLCASTPMRAGVDTQYFGPGTRLTVL.

The chain uses TRBV7-3 and TRBJ2-1, with 7 bases identical to TRBD2. This CDR3 has 13 residues. Germline-derived CDR1 and CDR2 are SGHTA and FQGTGA. Unmatched junction bases numbered 7, after V lost 4 bases and J lost 10 bases. This CDR3 is CASSSTSVGEQFF. The CDR3 bases are TGTGCCAGCAGCTCAACTAGCGTCGGGGAGCAGTTCTTC.

V is TRBV6-6 and J is TRBJ2-2, with TRBD1 as a possible D gene (6 bases). V gave up 4 bases and J gave up 7 bases, with 10 bases separating them. Per germline, CDR1 MNHNY and CDR2 SVGAGI (reference sequence). The CDR3 totals 13 residues. As DNA, the CDR3 is TGTGCCAGCAGTTTACAGGGAGTCGGGGAGCTGTTTTTT. This translates into CASSLQGVGELFF.